The rows below give T cell receptor beta chains drawn from one sample of a study of blood T cell repertoires in COVID-19. TCRdb's copy holds only in-frame clones and misses some; the assay was immunoSEQ multiplex PCR. The table has tens of thousands of clones, 65% to 90% seen once. Material for sequencing was peripheral blood. These receptors were taken from a man aged 80 or over with acute or convalescent COVID-19. Both conserved end residues are trimmed from each CDR3.

v_call: TRBV2; cdr3_aa: ASSELNSRRETQY
v_call: TRBV6-5; cdr3_aa: ASSYDRGGGYT
v_call: TRBV19; cdr3_aa: ASSIDRPKGAGITTQH
v_call: TRBV12-3/TRBV12-4; cdr3_aa: ASSLGLDYGYT
v_call: TRBV7-3; cdr3_aa: ASSLSGGAETQY
v_call: TRBV7-2; cdr3_aa: ASSLVGTSGNQPQH
v_call: TRBV2; cdr3_aa: ASSVRDRGNSPLH
v_call: TRBV6-2/TRBV6-3; cdr3_aa: ASSYVAGGPGTDTQY
v_call: TRBV28; cdr3_aa: ASLLLGAKNQPQH
v_call: TRBV4-1; cdr3_aa: ASSPGTVSYNEQF
v_call: TRBV14; cdr3_aa: ASRPPTRVQPQH
v_call: TRBV18; cdr3_aa: ASSPQASGRQETQY
v_call: TRBV2; cdr3_aa: ASSEDSNTDTQY
v_call: TRBV6-5; cdr3_aa: ASKEFSSTGELF
v_call: TRBV7-2; cdr3_aa: ASSLGALYQETQY